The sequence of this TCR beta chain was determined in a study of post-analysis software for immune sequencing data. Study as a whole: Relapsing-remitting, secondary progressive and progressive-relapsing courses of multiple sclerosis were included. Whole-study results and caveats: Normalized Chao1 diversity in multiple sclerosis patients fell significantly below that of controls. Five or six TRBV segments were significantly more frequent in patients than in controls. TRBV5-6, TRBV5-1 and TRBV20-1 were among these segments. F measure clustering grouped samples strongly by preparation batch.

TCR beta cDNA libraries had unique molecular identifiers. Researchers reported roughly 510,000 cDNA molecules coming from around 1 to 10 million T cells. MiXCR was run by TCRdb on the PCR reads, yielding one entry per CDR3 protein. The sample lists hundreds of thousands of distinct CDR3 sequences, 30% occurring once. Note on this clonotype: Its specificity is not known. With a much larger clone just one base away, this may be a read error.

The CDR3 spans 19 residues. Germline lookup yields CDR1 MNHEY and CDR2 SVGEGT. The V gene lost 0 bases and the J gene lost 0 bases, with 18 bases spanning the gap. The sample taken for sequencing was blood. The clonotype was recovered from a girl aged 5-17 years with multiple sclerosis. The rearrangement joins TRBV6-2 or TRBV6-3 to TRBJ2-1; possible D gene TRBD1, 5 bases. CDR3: CASSYSSIQGRASYNEQFF. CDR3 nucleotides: TGTGCCAGCAGTTACTCGAGTATCCAGGGAAGGGCCTCCTACAATGAGCAGTTCTTC.